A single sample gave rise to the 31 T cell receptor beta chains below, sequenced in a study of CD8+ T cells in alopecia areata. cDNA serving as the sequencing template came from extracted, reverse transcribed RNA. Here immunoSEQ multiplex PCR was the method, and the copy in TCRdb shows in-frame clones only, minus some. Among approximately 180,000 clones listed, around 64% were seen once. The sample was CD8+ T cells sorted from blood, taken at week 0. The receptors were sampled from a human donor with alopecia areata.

The DNA of the CDR3 is TGTGCCAGCAGTTTATATGGCAGGGGGCGGGAGGTTAACTATGGCTACACCTTC. This codes for CASSLYGRGREVNYGYTF. V gene TRBV27 combines with J gene TRBJ1-2; TRBD1 matches at 8 bases. Germline V CDR1 and CDR2: MNHEY, SMNVEV (reference sequence). V was clipped by 1 base and J by 1 base; unmatched bases: 11. CDR3 length: 18 residues.

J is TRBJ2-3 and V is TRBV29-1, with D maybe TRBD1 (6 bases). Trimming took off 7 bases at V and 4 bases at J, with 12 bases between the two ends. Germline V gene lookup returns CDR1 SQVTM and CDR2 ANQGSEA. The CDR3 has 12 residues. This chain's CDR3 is CSAVRGADTQYF. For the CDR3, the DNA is TGCAGCGCCGTCAGGGGAGCAGATACGCAGTATTTT.

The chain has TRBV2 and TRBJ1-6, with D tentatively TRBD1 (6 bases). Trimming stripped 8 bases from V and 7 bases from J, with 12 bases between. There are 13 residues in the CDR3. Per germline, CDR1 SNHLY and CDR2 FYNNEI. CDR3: CASPQGTNSPLHF. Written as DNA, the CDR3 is TGTGCCAGCCCTCAGGGGACGAATTCACCCCTCCACTTT.

In DNA, the CDR3 is TGTGCCACCAGCCTGAATACCGGTGGCCAGCCCCAGCATTTT. This gives the protein CATSLNTGGQPQHF. V gene TRBV15 combines with J gene TRBJ1-5, with no clear D. The CDR3 runs 14 residues. Between the trimmed V and J ends, which lost 5 bases and 7 bases, there was a span of 15 bases. Germline CDR1 and CDR2: LNHNV and YYDKDF (reference sequence).

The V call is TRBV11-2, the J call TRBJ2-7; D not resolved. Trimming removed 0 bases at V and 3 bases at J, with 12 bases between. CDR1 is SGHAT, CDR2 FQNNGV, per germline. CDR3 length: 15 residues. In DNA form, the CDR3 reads TGTGCCAGCAGCTTAGAGGCAGCACCGAGCTACGAGCAGTACTTC. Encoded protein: CASSLEAAPSYEQYF.

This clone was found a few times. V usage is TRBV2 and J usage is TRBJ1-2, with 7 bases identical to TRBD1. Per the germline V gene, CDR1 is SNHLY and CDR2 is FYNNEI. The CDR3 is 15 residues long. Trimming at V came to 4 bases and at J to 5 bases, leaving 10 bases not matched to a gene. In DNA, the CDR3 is TGTGCCAGCAGTGGAGGGGGCAGGCAATTTTATGGCTACACCTTC. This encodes CASSGGGRQFYGYTF.

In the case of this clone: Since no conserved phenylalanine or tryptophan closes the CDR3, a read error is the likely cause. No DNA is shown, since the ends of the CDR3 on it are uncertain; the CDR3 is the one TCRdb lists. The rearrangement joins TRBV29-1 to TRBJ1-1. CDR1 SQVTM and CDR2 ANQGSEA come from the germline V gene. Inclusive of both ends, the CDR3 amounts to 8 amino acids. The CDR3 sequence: CSVDRDLR.

CDR3 nucleotide sequence: TGTGCCAGCAGCCCCGACACAGGGGGGAACACTGAAGCTTTCTTT. Its translation: CASSPDTGGNTEAFF. The chain joins TRBV7-6 to TRBJ1-1; 8 bases agree with TRBD1. Germline loops: CDR1 SGHVS, CDR2 FNYEAQ. CDR3 length equals 15 residues. The V and J ends lost 5 bases and 1 base, in that order; junction bases with no gene match: 6.

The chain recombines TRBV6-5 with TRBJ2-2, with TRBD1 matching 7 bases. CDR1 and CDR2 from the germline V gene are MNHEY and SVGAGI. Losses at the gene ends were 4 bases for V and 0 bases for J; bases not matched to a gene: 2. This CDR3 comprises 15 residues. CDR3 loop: CASSSGTANTGELFF. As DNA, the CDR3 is TGTGCCAGCAGTTCCGGGACAGCGAACACCGGGGAGCTGTTTTTT.

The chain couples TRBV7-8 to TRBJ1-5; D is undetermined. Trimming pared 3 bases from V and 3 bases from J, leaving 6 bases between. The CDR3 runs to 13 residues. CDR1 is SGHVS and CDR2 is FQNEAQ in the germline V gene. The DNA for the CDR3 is TGTGCCAGCAGCTTGGACCTCAATCAGCCCCAGCATTTT. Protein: CASSLDLNQPQHF.

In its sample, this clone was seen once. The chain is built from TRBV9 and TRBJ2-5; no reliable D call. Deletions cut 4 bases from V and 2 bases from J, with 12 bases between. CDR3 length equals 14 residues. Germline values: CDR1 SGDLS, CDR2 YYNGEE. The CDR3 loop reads CASSPQTYQETQYF. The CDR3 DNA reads TGTGCCAGCAGCCCGCAGACTTATCAAGAGACCCAGTACTTC.

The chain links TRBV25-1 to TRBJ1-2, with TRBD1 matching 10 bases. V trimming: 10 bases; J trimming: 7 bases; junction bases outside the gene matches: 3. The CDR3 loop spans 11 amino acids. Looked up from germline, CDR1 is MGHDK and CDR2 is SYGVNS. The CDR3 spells CATWTGGGYTF. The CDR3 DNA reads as TGTGCCACGTGGACAGGGGGTGGCTACACCTTC.

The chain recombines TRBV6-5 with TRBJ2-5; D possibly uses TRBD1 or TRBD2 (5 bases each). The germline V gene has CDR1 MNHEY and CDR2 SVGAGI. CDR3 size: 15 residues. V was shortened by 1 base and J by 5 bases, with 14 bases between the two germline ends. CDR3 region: CASSYWGSATETQYF. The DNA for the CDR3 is TGTGCCAGCAGTTACTGGGGGAGTGCAACGGAGACCCAGTACTTC.

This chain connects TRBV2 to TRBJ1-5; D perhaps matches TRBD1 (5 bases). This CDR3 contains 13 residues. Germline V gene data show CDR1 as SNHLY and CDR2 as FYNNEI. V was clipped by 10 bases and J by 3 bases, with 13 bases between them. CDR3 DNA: TGTGCCACCAAAAAGGGGCACAATCAGCCCCAGCATTTT. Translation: CATKKGHNQPQHF.

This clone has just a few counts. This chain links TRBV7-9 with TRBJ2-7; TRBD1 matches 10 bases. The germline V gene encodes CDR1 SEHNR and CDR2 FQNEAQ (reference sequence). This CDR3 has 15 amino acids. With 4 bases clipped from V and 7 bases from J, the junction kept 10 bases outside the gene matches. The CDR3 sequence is CASSSRGQGNREQYF. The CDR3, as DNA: TGTGCCAGCAGCTCTAGGGGACAGGGGAACAGGGAGCAGTACTTC.

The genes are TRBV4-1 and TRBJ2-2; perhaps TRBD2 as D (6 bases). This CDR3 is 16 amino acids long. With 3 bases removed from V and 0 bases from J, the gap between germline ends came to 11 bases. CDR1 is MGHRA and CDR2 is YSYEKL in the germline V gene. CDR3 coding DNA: TGCGCCAGCAGCCATCTAGCGCATACGAACACCGGGGAGCTGTTTTTT. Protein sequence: CASSHLAHTNTGELFF.

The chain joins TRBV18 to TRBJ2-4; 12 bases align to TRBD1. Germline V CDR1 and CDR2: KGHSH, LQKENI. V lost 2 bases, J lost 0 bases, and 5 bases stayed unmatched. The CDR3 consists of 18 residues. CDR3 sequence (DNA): TGTGCCAGCTCACCAGGGGACAGGGGGCATCTAGCCAAAAACATTCAGTACTTC. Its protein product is CASSPGDRGHLAKNIQYF.

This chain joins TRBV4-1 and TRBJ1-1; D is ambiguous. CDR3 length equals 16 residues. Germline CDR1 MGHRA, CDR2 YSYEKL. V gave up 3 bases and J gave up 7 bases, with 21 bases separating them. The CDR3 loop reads CASSQGRGYEDNEAFF. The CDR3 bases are TGCGCCAGCAGCCAGGGCCGAGGATATGAGGATAATGAAGCTTTCTTT.

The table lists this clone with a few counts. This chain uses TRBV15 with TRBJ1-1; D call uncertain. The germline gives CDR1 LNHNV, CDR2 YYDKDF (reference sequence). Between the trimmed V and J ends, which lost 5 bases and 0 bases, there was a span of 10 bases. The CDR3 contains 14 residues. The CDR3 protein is CATSQDALNTEAFF. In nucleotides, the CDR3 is TGTGCCACCAGCCAGGACGCACTGAACACTGAAGCTTTCTTT.

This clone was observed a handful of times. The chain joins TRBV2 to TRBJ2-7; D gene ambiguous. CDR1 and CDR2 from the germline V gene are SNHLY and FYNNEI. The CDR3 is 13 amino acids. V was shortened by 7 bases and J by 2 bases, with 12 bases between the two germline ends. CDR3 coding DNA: TGTGCCAGCACGGTTCCTACCACCTACGAGCAGTACTTC. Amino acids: CASTVPTTYEQYF. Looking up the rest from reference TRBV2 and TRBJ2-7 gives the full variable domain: EPEVTQTPSHQVTQMGQEVILRCVPISNHLYFYWYRQILGQKVEFLVSFYNNEISEKSEIFDDQFSVERPDGSNFTLKIRSTKLEDSAMYFCASTVPTTYEQYFGPGTRLTVT.

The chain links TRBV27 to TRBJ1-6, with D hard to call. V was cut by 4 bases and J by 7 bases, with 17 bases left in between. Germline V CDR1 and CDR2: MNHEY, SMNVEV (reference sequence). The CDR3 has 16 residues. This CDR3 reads CASSSPGRLGNSPLHF. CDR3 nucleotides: TGTGCCAGCAGTTCCCCGGGCCGCCTCGGGAATTCACCCCTCCACTTT.

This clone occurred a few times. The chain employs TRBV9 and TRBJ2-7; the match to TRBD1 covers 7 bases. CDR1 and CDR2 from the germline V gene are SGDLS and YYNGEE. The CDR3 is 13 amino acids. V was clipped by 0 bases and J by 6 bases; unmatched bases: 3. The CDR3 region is CASSVGGGGEQYF. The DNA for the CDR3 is TGTGCCAGCAGCGTAGGAGGGGGCGGCGAGCAGTACTTC.

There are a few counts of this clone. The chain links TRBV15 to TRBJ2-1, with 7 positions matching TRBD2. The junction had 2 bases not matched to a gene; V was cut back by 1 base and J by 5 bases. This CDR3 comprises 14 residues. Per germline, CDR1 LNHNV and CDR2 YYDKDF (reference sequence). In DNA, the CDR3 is TGTGCCACCAGCAGAGCTAGCGGAAACAATGAGCAGTTCTTC. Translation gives CATSRASGNNEQFF.

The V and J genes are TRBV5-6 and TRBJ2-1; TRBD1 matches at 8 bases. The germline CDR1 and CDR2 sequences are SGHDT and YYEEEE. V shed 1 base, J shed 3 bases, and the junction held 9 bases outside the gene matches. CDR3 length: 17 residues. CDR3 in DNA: TGTGCCAGCAGCTTGTTCTCCTGGGACAGGCACTACAATGAGCAGTTCTTC. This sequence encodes CASSLFSWDRHYNEQFF. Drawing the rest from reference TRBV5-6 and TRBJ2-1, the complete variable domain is DAGVTQSPTHLIKTRGQQVTLRCSPKSGHDTVSWYQQALGQGPQFIFQYYEEEERQRGNFPDRFSGHQFPNYSSELNVNALLLGDSALYLCASSLFSWDRHYNEQFFGPGTRLTVL.

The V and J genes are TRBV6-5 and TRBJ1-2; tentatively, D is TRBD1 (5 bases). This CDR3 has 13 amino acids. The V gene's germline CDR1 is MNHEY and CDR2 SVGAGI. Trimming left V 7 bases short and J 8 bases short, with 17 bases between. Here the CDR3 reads CASTPGGGVGYTF. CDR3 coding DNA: TGTGCCAGCACCCCGGGGGGAGGCGTCGGCTACACCTTC.

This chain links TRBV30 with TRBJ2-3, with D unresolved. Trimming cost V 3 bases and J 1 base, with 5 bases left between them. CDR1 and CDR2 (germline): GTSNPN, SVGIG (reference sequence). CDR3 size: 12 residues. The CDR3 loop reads CAWSQGTDTQYF. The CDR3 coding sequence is TGTGCCTGGAGCCAGGGCACAGATACGCAGTATTTT.

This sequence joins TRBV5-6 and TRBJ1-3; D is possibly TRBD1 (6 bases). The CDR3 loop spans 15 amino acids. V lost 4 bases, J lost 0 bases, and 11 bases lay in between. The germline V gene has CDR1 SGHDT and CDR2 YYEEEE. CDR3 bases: TGTGCCAGCAGCCCGGACAGAAGCTCTGGAAACACCATATATTTT. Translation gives CASSPDRSSGNTIYF.

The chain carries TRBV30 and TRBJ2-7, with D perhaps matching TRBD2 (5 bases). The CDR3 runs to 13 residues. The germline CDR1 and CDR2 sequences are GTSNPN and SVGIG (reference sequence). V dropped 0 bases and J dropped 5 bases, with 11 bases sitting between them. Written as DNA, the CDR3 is TGTGCCTGGAGTGTTTATCCGGGGAACGAGCAGTACTTC. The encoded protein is CAWSVYPGNEQYF.

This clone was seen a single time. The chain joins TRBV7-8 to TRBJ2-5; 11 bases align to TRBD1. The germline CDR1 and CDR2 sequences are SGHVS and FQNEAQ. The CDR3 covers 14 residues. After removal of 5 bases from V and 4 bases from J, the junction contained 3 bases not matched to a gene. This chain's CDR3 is CASSRTGGGETQYF. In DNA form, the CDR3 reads TGTGCCAGCAGCCGGACAGGGGGCGGAGAGACCCAGTACTTC.

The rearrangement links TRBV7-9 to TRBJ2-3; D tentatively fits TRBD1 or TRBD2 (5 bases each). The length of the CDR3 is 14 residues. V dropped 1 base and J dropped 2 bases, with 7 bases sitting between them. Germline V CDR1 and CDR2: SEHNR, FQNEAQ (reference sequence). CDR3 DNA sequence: TGTGCCAGCAGCTTAGGGGACCTCACAGATACGCAGTATTTT. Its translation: CASSLGDLTDTQYF. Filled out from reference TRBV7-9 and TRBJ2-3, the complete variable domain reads DTGVSQNPRHKITKRGQNVTFRCDPISEHNRLYWYRQTLGQGPEFLTYFQNEAQLEKSRLLSDRFSAERPKGSFSTLEIQRTEQGDSAMYLCASSLGDLTDTQYFGPGTRLTVL.

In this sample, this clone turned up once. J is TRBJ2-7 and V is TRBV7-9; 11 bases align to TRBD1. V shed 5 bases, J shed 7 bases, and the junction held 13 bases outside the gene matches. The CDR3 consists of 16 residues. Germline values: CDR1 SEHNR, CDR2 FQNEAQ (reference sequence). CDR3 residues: CASSNTAGQGAREQYF. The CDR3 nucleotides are TGTGCCAGCAGCAACACGGCAGGACAGGGGGCGCGGGAGCAGTACTTC.